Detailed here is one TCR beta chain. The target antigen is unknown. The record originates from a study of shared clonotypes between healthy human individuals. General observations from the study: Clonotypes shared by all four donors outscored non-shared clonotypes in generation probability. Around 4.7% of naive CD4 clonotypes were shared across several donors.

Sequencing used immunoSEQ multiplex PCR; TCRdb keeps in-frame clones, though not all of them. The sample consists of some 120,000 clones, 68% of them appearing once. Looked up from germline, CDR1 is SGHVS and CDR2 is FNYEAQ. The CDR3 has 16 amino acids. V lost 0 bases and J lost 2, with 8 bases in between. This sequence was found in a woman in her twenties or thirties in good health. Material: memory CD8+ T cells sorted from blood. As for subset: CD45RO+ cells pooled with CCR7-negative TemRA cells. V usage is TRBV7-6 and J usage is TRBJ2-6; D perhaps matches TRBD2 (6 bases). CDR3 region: CASSLARGPGANVLTF. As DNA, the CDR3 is TGTGCCAGCAGCTTAGCGCGGGGTCCTGGGGCCAACGTCCTGACTTTC.